The 3 T cell receptor beta chains given below trace back to one sample, sequenced in a study. TCRdb itself ran the RT-PCR reads through MiXCR, one entry per CDR3 protein. This table has more than 600,000 distinct CDR3 sequences, approximately 15% appearing once. The sample taken for sequencing was memory CD4+ T cells from blood. These receptors all come from a female donor in good health, serving as a healthy control.

The chain recombines TRBV6-2 or TRBV6-3 with TRBJ2-7, with 12 positions matching TRBD1. Germline-derived CDR1 and CDR2 are MNHEY and SVGEGT. The CDR3 spans 14 residues. J gave up 4 bases and V 6 bases, and 4 bases lay outside the gene matches. The CDR3: CASSGTGGLYEQYF. CDR3 DNA: TGTGCCAGCAGCGGGACAGGGGGCTTGTACGAGCAGTACTTC.

This clonotype has at least ten counts. The rearrangement links TRBV7-8 to TRBJ2-2; D unresolved. V lost 5 bases and J 6 bases, leaving 10 bases between the germline ends. CDR1 and CDR2 from the germline V gene are SGHVS and FQNEAQ. The CDR3 runs 13 residues. The CDR3 protein is CASSMLRAGELFF. Written as DNA, the CDR3 is TGTGCCAGCAGCATGTTAAGGGCCGGGGAGCTGTTTTTT.

This clonotype was detected only a few times. The genes are TRBV29-1 and TRBJ1-1; TRBD1 agrees at 9 bases. The J segment lost 1 base and the V segment lost 3 bases, leaving 6 bases of the junction unmatched. The CDR3 length is 15 residues. Germline V CDR1 and CDR2: SQVTM, ANQGSEA. As DNA, the CDR3 is TGCAGCGTTGATGGGCGACAGGGGGAGAACACTGAAGCTTTCTTT. Protein product: CSVDGRQGENTEAFF.